These 13 T cell receptor beta chains originate from one sample sequenced in a study of T cell repertoires in ileal Crohn's disease. TCRdb's table, derived via immunoSEQ multiplex PCR, lists solely in-frame clones and lacks some. Counted here are roughly 3,800 clones, approximately 70% occurring once; the ten biggest clones make up about 12%. Source material: ileal tissue. These receptor sequences come from an adult with Crohn's disease.

This clone was seen once. The chain links TRBV29-1 to TRBJ1-2; the D gene is possibly TRBD1 (5 bases). In germline, CDR1 is SQVTM, CDR2 ANQGSEA. Trimming removed 5 bases at V and 2 bases at J, with 15 bases between. The CDR3 contains 14 residues. The CDR3 bases are TGCAGCGTTTCCGGGACTAACATAAACTATGGCTACACCTTC. This gives the protein CSVSGTNINYGYTF.

V usage is TRBV12-5 and J usage is TRBJ1-6; D is unclear. The CDR3 spans 13 residues. V was shortened by 1 base and J by 5 bases, with 3 bases between the two germline ends. CDR1 and CDR2 from the germline V gene are LGHNT and FRNRAP. CDR3 residues: CASGLEHNSPLHF. CDR3 nucleotides: TGTGCTAGTGGTTTGGAGCATAATTCACCCCTCCACTTT.

This chain connects TRBV2 to TRBJ2-5, with 10 nucleotides matching TRBD2. Unmatched junction bases numbered 7, after V lost 2 bases and J lost 1 base. Per the germline V gene, CDR1 is SNHLY and CDR2 is FYNNEI. The CDR3 runs to 17 residues. The CDR3 DNA reads as TGTGCCAGCAGTGAAAGACTAGCGGGTGATTTCCAAGAGACCCAGTACTTC. This encodes CASSERLAGDFQETQYF.

The rearrangement links TRBV9 to TRBJ1-2; weak D call: TRBD1 (6 bases). The CDR3 contains 14 residues. Trimming took off 4 bases at V and 4 bases at J, with 14 bases between the two ends. The germline V gene encodes CDR1 SGDLS and CDR2 YYNGEE. CDR3 in DNA: TGTGCCAGCAGCCTTCGACAGGCAAGCTATGGCTACACCTTC. Protein product: CASSLRQASYGYTF.

The J gene is TRBJ1-1, the V gene TRBV12-5; possibly TRBD1 for D (5 bases). Germline V gives CDR1 LGHNT, CDR2 FRNRAP. The CDR3 loop spans 14 amino acids. V was cut by 6 bases and J by 1 base, with 12 bases left in between. CDR3 nucleotides: TGTGCTAGTGGGCGGGGGGGTCGGAACACTGAAGCTTTCTTT. It specifies CASGRGGRNTEAFF.

This sequence joins TRBV7-9 and TRBJ2-1, with 7 bases that match TRBD2. Germline CDR1 and CDR2: SEHNR and FQNEAQ (reference sequence). This CDR3 is 17 amino acids long. V lost 1 base to trimming and J lost 4 bases; unmatched junction nucleotides: 10. In DNA, the CDR3 is TGTGCCAGCAGCTTAGTCGGGCTAGCGGCCACTTACAATGAGCAGTTCTTC. Its translation: CASSLVGLAATYNEQFF.

This chain links TRBV20-1 with TRBJ1-1, with TRBD1 identical over 10 bases. CDR1 is DFQATT and CDR2 is SNEGSKA in the germline V gene (reference sequence). This CDR3 is 11 amino acids long. CDR3 sequence (DNA): TGCAGCGGTCCGGCGGGACAGGGGGCTTTCTTT. Protein product: CSGPAGQGAFF.

This chain joins TRBV18 and TRBJ2-5; possible D gene TRBD2, 5 bases. V lost 6 bases and J lost 5, with 13 bases in between. Germline assignment: CDR1 KGHSH and CDR2 LQKENI. The CDR3 contains 13 residues. The CDR3 sequence: CASSPAGGETQYF. The CDR3 region has the DNA TGTGCCAGCTCCCCGGCGGGCGGGGAGACCCAGTACTTC.

This clone was counted a single time. The V gene is TRBV7-8, the J gene TRBJ1-2; no definite D call. The CDR3 length is 14 residues. Germline CDR1 is SGHVS and CDR2 is FQNEAQ. The V end was cut by 1 base, the J end by 10 bases, with 16 bases between. CDR3 residues: CASSLDPGAGTYTF. In DNA, the CDR3 is TGTGCCAGCAGCTTAGATCCGGGAGCGGGTACCTACACCTTC.

The table lists this clone with a few counts. V gene TRBV29-1 combines with J gene TRBJ2-1, with D possibly TRBD2 on 6 matching bases. The germline V gene encodes CDR1 SQVTM and CDR2 ANQGSEA. V lost 7 bases to trimming and J lost 1 base, with 11 bases between them. The CDR3 loop spans 13 amino acids. CDR3 residues: CSGLVGSYNEQFF. The CDR3 nucleotides are TGCAGCGGACTAGTAGGATCCTACAATGAGCAGTTCTTC.

The chain joins TRBV5-1 to TRBJ2-2, with a weak D call TRBD1 (5 bases). V dropped 6 bases and J dropped 3 bases, with 12 bases sitting between them. CDR3 length equals 14 residues. The germline CDR1 and CDR2 sequences are SGHRS and YFSETQ. Here the CDR3 reads CASTQGFDTGELFF. DNA for the CDR3: TGCGCCAGCACGCAGGGCTTCGACACCGGGGAGCTGTTTTTT.

This rearrangement joins TRBV30 to TRBJ2-6, with TRBD1 as a possible D gene (5 bases). The V and J ends lost 5 bases and 5 bases respectively, with 13 bases between them. The CDR3 runs to 14 residues. Germline CDR1 and CDR2: GTSNPN and SVGIG (reference sequence). This CDR3 reads CAWGQGIRANVLTF. The CDR3 DNA reads TGTGCCTGGGGGCAGGGAATTCGGGCCAACGTCCTGACTTTC.

The chain links TRBV4-2 to TRBJ2-7; 7 nucleotides agree with TRBD2. V lost 0 bases to trimming and J lost 4 bases; unmatched junction nucleotides: 6. This CDR3 has 15 residues. Germline values: CDR1 LGHNA, CDR2 YNFKEQ. DNA of the CDR3: TGTGCCAGCAGCCAAGAGAGCGGGGAATATTACGAGCAGTACTTC. The encoded protein is CASSQESGEYYEQYF.